These T cell receptor beta chains were read from a single sample in a study of cytomegalovirus exposure and HLA in healthy donors. Assay used: immunoSEQ multiplex PCR; TCRdb lists only in-frame clones, some missing. The sample holds roughly 200,000 clones, 9.5% seen once. Sequenced material: PBMCs. These receptors were collected from a woman in her 30s in good health and CMV-seropositive. The CDR3 runs from the conserved cysteine through the conserved F or W. D genes are given only for firm matches. Size tells how often a clone was seen (once, few, many) or the class of an expanded clone, and some rows leave it out.

NA	TRBD2	TRBJ2-7	TRBV2	TGTGCCAGCAGTACCGGGACTAGCGCCCGCCGGGGGCAGTACTTC	CASSTGTSARRGQYF
NA	NA	TRBJ2-2	TRBV14	TGTGCCAGCAGCCATGAGACTCTCACCGGGGAGCTGTTTTTT	CASSHETLTGELFF
NA	NA	TRBJ2-3	TRBV6-1	TGTGCCAGCAGTGGTATTACTAGCACAGATACGCAGTATTTT	CASSGITSTDTQYF
few	NA	TRBJ2-7	TRBV5-6	TGTGCCAGCAGCTTAACGCCAGGGGCCGGCTACGAGCAGTACTTC	CASSLTPGAGYEQYF
NA	NA	TRBJ1-4	TRBV6-6	TGTGCCAGCAGACAGGGAAATGAAAAACTGTTTTTT	CASRQGNEKLFF
medium-sized	NA	TRBJ1-1	TRBV5-1	TGCGCCAGCAGGGACAGCCCAAACACTGAAGCTTTCTTT	CASRDSPNTEAFF
NA	TRBD1	TRBJ2-7	TRBV4-1	TGCGCCAGCAGCCAAAGCGCGGGACAGGCAAATACCTACGAGCAGTACTTC	CASSQSAGQANTYEQYF
few	NA	TRBJ2-7	TRBV5-1	TGCGCCAGCAGCTTAGGAGAGGGACTCCTTGAAGAGCAGTACTTC	CASSLGEGLLEEQYF
NA	NA	TRBJ2-3	TRBV5-6	TGTGCCAGCAGCTTAACCCAGGGTTTTTCAGATACGCAGTATTTT	CASSLTQGFSDTQYF
few	NA	TRBJ2-1	TRBV11-2	TGTGCCAGCAGCCTTAGCCCGAGCTCCTACAATGAGCAGTTCTTC	CASSLSPSSYNEQFF
NA	NA	TRBJ1-1	TRBV15	TGTGCCACCAGTAAGGACAGCTGGGACACTGAAGCTTTCTTT	CATSKDSWDTEAFF
NA	NA	TRBJ2-7	TRBV10-3	TGTGCCATCAGTCCGCGGGGGACACCTCCCTACGAGCAGTACTTC	CAISPRGTPPYEQYF
NA	NA	TRBJ2-5	TRBV11-2	TGTGCCAGCAGCTTCGGTATGGAGACCCAGTACTTC	CASSFGMETQYF
NA	TRBD1	TRBJ2-7	TRBV5-1	TGCGCCAGCAGCTCGACAGGGGGCGCGGGGGAGCAGTACTTC	CASSSTGGAGEQYF
NA	TRBD2	TRBJ2-7	TRBV5-1	TGCGCCAGCAGCTCCCGGGGAGGCCCGGGACTAGGGGAGCAGTACTTC	CASSSRGGPGLGEQYF
few	TRBD1	TRBJ1-5	TRBV10-3	TGTGCCATCAGGGGGGCGGGACAGGGGGACACTCAGCCCCAGCATTTT	CAIRGAGQGDTQPQHF
few	NA	TRBJ2-6	TRBV19	TGTGCCAGTAGTATTCGGAGCTCTGGGGCCAACGTCCTGACTTTC	CASSIRSSGANVLTF
NA	NA	TRBJ2-7	TRBV20-1	TGCAGTGCAACACTAGCCCACGAGCAGTACTTC	CSATLAHEQYF
NA	NA	TRBJ2-2	TRBV18	TGTGCCAGCTCACCACTACCCGGGGGAACTACCGGGGAGCTGTTTTTT	CASSPLPGGTTGELFF
few	TRBD2	TRBJ2-1	TRBV4-1	TGCGCCAGCGGAGAGGGGGCAGCTAGCGGGAGGACCTACAATGAGCAGTTCTTC	CASGEGAASGRTYNEQFF
few	NA	TRBJ2-5	TRBV6-5	TGTGCCAGCAGTTACTCCCGCGGGTTGGAGACCCAGTACTTC	CASSYSRGLETQYF
once	TRBD2	TRBJ2-1	TRBV5-1	TGCGCCAGCAGCCTTCCTAGCGGGAGTGTTGATGAGCAGTTCTTC	CASSLPSGSVDEQFF
NA	TRBD2	TRBJ2-7	TRBV6-4	TGTGCCAGCAGTGACCCTCCGCGAGCGGGGACCACCTACGAGCAGTACTTC	CASSDPPRAGTTYEQYF
few	TRBD1	TRBJ1-2	TRBV2	TGTGCCAGCAGACCGACAGGGGGAAATTCGGGCTACACCTTC	CASRPTGGNSGYTF
few	NA	TRBJ1-2	TRBV9	TGTGCCAGCAGCGTAGGCGGGGGCAAGTATGGCTACACCTTC	CASSVGGGKYGYTF
few	TRBD1	TRBJ2-3	TRBV2	TGTGCCACCGCGAGGACAGGGTCTTTCGCAGATACGCAGTATTTT	CATARTGSFADTQYF
few	NA	TRBJ1-1	TRBV5-1	TGCGCCAGCAGCGGCGGGCAGAACACTGAAGCTTTCTTT	CASSGGQNTEAFF
NA	NA	TRBJ1-2	TRBV6-5	TGTGCCAGCAGTACCTCGGGGTATGGCTACACCTTC	CASSTSGYGYTF
few	TRBD2	TRBJ2-3	TRBV10-3	TGTGCCATCAGTTCACTAGCGGGACACACAGATACGCAGTATTTT	CAISSLAGHTDTQYF
few	TRBD2	TRBJ2-2	TRBV5-1	TGCGCCAGCAGCTTGGCCCTAGCGGGACCGAACACCGGGGAGCTGTTTTTT	CASSLALAGPNTGELFF
NA	NA	TRBJ2-7	TRBV6-4	TGTGCCAGCAGCACTGAGAAATCCTACGAGCAGTACTTC	CASSTEKSYEQYF
NA	TRBD1	TRBJ1-2	TRBV5-1	TGCGCCAGCAGCTGGGGACAGGGCTTTCTCGGGAGCTATGGCTACACCTTC	CASSWGQGFLGSYGYTF
NA	NA	TRBJ2-3	TRBV7-9	TGTGCCAGCAGCTTAGAAGACAGTTACACAGATACGCAGTATTTT	CASSLEDSYTDTQYF
few	NA	TRBJ1-3	TRBV6-5	TGTGCCAGCAGTTATAAACCCAGAAGTGGAAACACCATATATTTT	CASSYKPRSGNTIYF
few	TRBD1	TRBJ2-5	TRBV5-1	TGCGCCAGCAGCTTACAGGGGGAAGAGACCCAGTACTTC	CASSLQGEETQYF
few	NA	TRBJ2-3	TRBV7-2	TGTGCCAGCAGGAGACAGGCTTCCACAGATACGCAGTATTTT	CASRRQASTDTQYF
NA	NA	TRBJ2-7	TRBV5-1	TGCGCCAGCAGTTTTTCCCCCTCTTACGAGCAGTACTTC	CASSFSPSYEQYF
few	TRBD2	TRBJ2-7	TRBV7-8	TGTGCCAGCAGCTCGGGACTAGCGGTATCCTACGAGCAGTACTTC	CASSSGLAVSYEQYF
few	TRBD1	TRBJ2-2	TRBV29-1	TGCAGCGTTGTGTCGGACAGGGTGATTCACGGGGAGCTGTTTTTT	CSVVSDRVIHGELFF
NA	TRBD1	TRBJ2-3	TRBV30	TGTGCCTCCAACAAGGGACAGGGGACTAGCACAGATACGCAGTATTTT	CASNKGQGTSTDTQYF
few	TRBD1	TRBJ2-1	TRBV6-4	TGTGCCAGCAGTGACAGGGACAGGGAAGGGTCCTACAATGAGCAGTTCTTC	CASSDRDREGSYNEQFF
few	NA	TRBJ2-5	TRBV2	TGTGCCAGCAGTGGGCGGACACGAGAGACCCAGTACTTC	CASSGRTRETQYF
few	NA	TRBJ2-2	TRBV25-1	TGTGCCAGCAGCGTAGGGGGTAGGGGTAAGGGGGAGCTGTTTTTT	CASSVGGRGKGELFF
NA	NA	TRBJ2-2	TRBV7-9	TGTGCCAGCAGCTTAATGGCGGGAAATGGTGCCGGGGAGCTGTTTTTT	CASSLMAGNGAGELFF
few	NA	TRBJ2-7	TRBV6-1	TGTGCCAGCTTCTTCGACCCGGGGTATACCTACGAGCAGTACTTC	CASFFDPGYTYEQYF
NA	TRBD2	TRBJ2-2	TRBV5-6	TGTGCCAGCAGCCCTTGGCGGGGGGCGGTCACCGGGGAGCTGTTTTTT	CASSPWRGAVTGELFF
few	NA	TRBJ2-1	TRBV30	TGTGCCTGGAGCCCTTACAATGAGCAGTTCTTC	CAWSPYNEQFF
few	NA	TRBJ2-3	TRBV7-9	TGTGCCAGCAGCTTAAGCGGGTTGGTCGATACGCAGTATTTT	CASSLSGLVDTQYF
NA	TRBD2	TRBJ2-1	TRBV10-3	TGTGCCATCAGTCAGCAAGCGGGGGGTCTCTCCTACAATGAGCAGTTCTTC	CAISQQAGGLSYNEQFF
few	NA	TRBJ1-5	TRBV2	TGTGCCAGCAGTGATGAGAGTCCCGCCTATCAGCCCCAGCATTTT	CASSDESPAYQPQHF